The clone carrying this TCR beta chain was seen a handful of times. This CDR3 is 15 amino acids long. V was shortened by 2 bases and J by 1 base, with 7 bases between the two germline ends. Germline values: CDR1 SGHDT, CDR2 YYEEEE. The data stem from a study of patients and donors after allogeneic stem cell transplantation. In TCRdb, the RT-PCR reads were re-called with MiXCR into one record per CDR3 protein. This table has approximately 410,000 distinct CDR3 sequences, 16% appearing once. Sequenced material: blood, either unsorted or a sorted T cell fraction (not recorded which). V is TRBV5-6 and J is TRBJ1-6, with a tentative D call TRBD1 (5 bases). The sequence was obtained from a human donor who was either an allogeneic HSCT recipient or a stem cell or donor lymphocyte infusion donor (not recorded which). It is not recorded whose cells these are; they may come from a transplant donor. The CDR3 sequence: CASSLSGSYNSPLHF. CDR3 in DNA: TGTGCCAGCAGCTTATCAGGGTCCTATAATTCACCCCTCCACTTT.